The sequence of this TCR beta chain was determined in a study of blood T cell repertoires in COVID-19 (dated by TCRdb to 2018 to 2021). The study in broad terms: Samples covering the acute and convalescent phases of COVID-19 were provided by collaborators in the United States, Italy and Spain. The prospective study material was composed of cDNA or gDNA derived from T cells, B-cell-depleted T cells, or PBMCs. Deeply sampled blood TCRbeta repertoires from subjects exposed to, actively infected with, or recovered from COVID-19 were included in the dataset. A freely available public database, intended as a resource for researchers studying the immune response to SARS-CoV-2, is where the repertoires were released. Samples came from the ongoing ImmuneRACE study (first 160 participants) plus 1,254 subjects from 6 global collaborators. Nearly every sample came with metadata listing a de-identified subject ID, COVID-19 status, age in years and sex. HLA class I and class II types, where available, came from metadata supplied by the sample provider rather than from assay-based typing.

The collaborating institutions used their own protocols to collect whole blood in K2EDTA tubes. For TCRbeta analysis, collaborators shipped samples as frozen whole blood, isolated PBMCs, or DNA extracted from either of those sample types. Here is what the overall study found, with its caveats: The amount of clinical and demographic metadata varied by source and participant and was provided uncurated.

Details on this clone: It lacks a known antigen. No per-base quality is available; no much larger clone lies one base away.

TCRbeta CDR3 regions were amplified from genomic DNA using the immunoSEQ Assay, a bias-controlled multiplex PCR. In the original analysis: Within the assay, amplification of reference gene primers was used to estimate how many nucleated cells each sample contained. To quantify the absolute abundance of each unique TCRbeta CDR3 rearrangement, sequence reads were collapsed and filtered. For each sample, productive Simpson clonality was calculated by taking the square root of Simpson's diversity index across productive rearrangements. The immuneACCESS repertoire file appears here via TCRdb, limited to in-frame rearrangements. These files lack a portion of the clones; in checked studies, under half of the deficit traces to unresolved V genes, and the cause of the others is not known. Clone size and V and J calls were adopted from that table, with D and trimming inferred from the DNA. The sample profile shows approximately 100,000 clones; roughly nine tenths of them were found once. Around 5.2% of the sample is in the top ten clones.

V lost 8 bases and J lost 2 bases; the stretch between them is 12 bases long. Per the germline V gene, SNHLY is the CDR1 and FYNNEI is the CDR2. The CDR3, cysteine through phenylalanine, is 14 amino acids long. Here the CDR3 DNA is all that survives: 42 bases in frame from base 1. The sequence was collected from an elderly woman with active COVID-19. Sequenced material: peripheral blood. This chain is built from TRBV2 and TRBJ2-2; tentative D gene TRBD1, with 6 bases matching. This receptor carries the CDR3 CASLGQLNTGELFF. The nucleotide sequence reads as follows: TGTGCCAGCCTCGGACAGCTTAACACCGGGGAGCTGTTTTTT.